These 15 T cell receptor beta chains originate from one sample sequenced in a study of monozygotic twins with inflammatory bowel disease. TCRdb processed the 5' RACE reads again and assigns one entry to each CDR3 protein, with no DNA. This sample's clone table lists about 330,000 distinct CDR3 sequences. Sequenced material: blood. Receptor source: a human donor with ulcerative colitis or Crohn's disease, or a healthy co-twin of an affected twin (not recorded which).

The chain combines TRBV29-1 with TRBJ2-7; TCRdb calls TRBD2, which cannot be checked without DNA. Germline V gene data show CDR1 as SQVTM and CDR2 as ANQGSEA. CDR3 length: 14 amino acids. Here the CDR3 reads CSVLDSGIPHEQYF.

This chain joins TRBV6-1 and TRBJ1-2. Germline loops: CDR1 MNHNS, CDR2 SASEGT. CDR3 length equals 13 residues. The CDR3 sequence is CATKVNSNYGYTF.

This chain links TRBV28 with TRBJ1-2; the D gene TCRdb calls, TRBD1, cannot be checked with no DNA. The V gene's germline CDR1 is MDHEN and CDR2 SYDVKM. The CDR3 has 14 residues. This chain's CDR3 is CASSFEVGLRGYTF.

J is TRBJ1-5 and V is TRBV6-2 or TRBV6-3; TCRdb returns TRBD1, unconfirmable since there is no DNA. The length of the CDR3 is 15 residues. Germline values: CDR1 MNHEY, CDR2 SVGEGT. The CDR3 protein is CASSYGTGGGQPQHF.

The genes are TRBV12-3 or TRBV12-4 and TRBJ2-1. This CDR3 spans 14 amino acids. This CDR3 is CASSLSLTANEQFF.

This sequence joins TRBV7-9 and TRBJ1-2. The CDR3 has 15 amino acids. The V gene's germline CDR1 is SEHNR and CDR2 FQNEAQ (reference sequence). CDR3 sequence: CASSDRLRPGSGYTF. Complete variable domain (other parts from reference TRBV7-9 and TRBJ1-2): DTGVSQNPRHKITKRGQNVTFRCDPISEHNRLYWYRQTLGQGPEFLTYFQNEAQLEKSRLLSDRFSAERPKGSFSTLEIQRTEQGDSAMYLCASSDRLRPGSGYTFGSGTRLTVV.

The genes are TRBV7-3 and TRBJ2-7; the TCRdb D gene call, TRBD1, has no DNA to confirm it. Per germline, CDR1 SGHTA and CDR2 FQGTGA. This CDR3 has 13 amino acids. This CDR3 is CASSRDRGVEQYF.

The rearrangement joins TRBV5-1 to TRBJ2-7; TCRdb indicates TRBD2, and absent DNA this call remains unverified. This CDR3 has 15 residues. CDR1 is SGHRS and CDR2 is YFSETQ in the germline V gene. CDR3 amino acids: CASSLGGRASYEQYF.

This rearrangement joins TRBV5-1 to TRBJ2-7; TCRdb's D gene call, TRBD1, goes unchecked for lack of DNA. The germline V gene has CDR1 SGHRS and CDR2 YFSETQ. This CDR3 has 15 residues. The CDR3 loop reads CASSGAGTGAYEQYF.

This chain joins TRBV20-1 and TRBJ2-5. CDR3 size: 15 residues. Looked up from germline, CDR1 is DFQATT and CDR2 is SNEGSKA (reference sequence). CDR3 residues: CSAMSGTIHQETQYF.

The chain recombines TRBV20-1 with TRBJ2-7; there is no DNA to check the TCRdb D call of TRBD1. The CDR3 runs 19 residues. Germline assignment: CDR1 DFQATT and CDR2 SNEGSKA (reference sequence). The CDR3 spells CSAEKFPGQLGGRSYEQYF.

The V and J genes are TRBV24-1 and TRBJ2-2; TCRdb outputs TRBD2, but without DNA this stays unchecked. The V gene's germline CDR1 is KGHDR and CDR2 SFDVKD. The CDR3 is 18 residues long. CDR3 amino acids: CATSAETTAGGSDGELFF.

V gene TRBV5-6 combines with J gene TRBJ2-5. CDR3 length: 14 residues. Per germline, CDR1 SGHDT and CDR2 YYEEEE. The CDR3 protein is CASSLAYSQETQYF.

V gene TRBV29-1 combines with J gene TRBJ1-1. Germline values: CDR1 SQVTM, CDR2 ANQGSEA. This CDR3 region has 13 residues. Here the CDR3 reads CSVGVELGTEAFF.

The CDR3 sequence is CASRREVYEQYF. The chain carries TRBV14 and TRBJ2-7; TCRdb proposes TRBD1, but this gene call is untestable without DNA. In germline, CDR1 is SGHDN, CDR2 FVKESK. The CDR3 is 12 residues long.